This is a list of T cell receptor beta chains from one sample in a study of blood T cell repertoires in COVID-19. Profiling relied on immunoSEQ multiplex PCR, and the TCRdb table lists in-frame clones only, not all of them. Of under 300,000 clones in the sample, 86% were seen once. The specimen sequenced was PBMCs or T cells enriched from blood (not recorded which). The receptors stem from a man in his late teens or twenties who had recovered from COVID-19. Both conserved end residues are part of each CDR3. The D gene is left open where the match is weak. Size tells how often a clone was seen (once, few, many) or the class of an expanded clone, and some rows leave it out.

d_gene,j_gene,abundance,v_gene,CDR3nt,CDR3aa
-,TRBJ2-1,-,TRBV12-3/TRBV12-4,TGTGCCAGCAGTTTAGGGGGGGATGAGCAGTTCTTC,CASSLGGDEQFF
TRBD1,TRBJ2-7,-,TRBV27,TGTGCCAGCAGTTTGGTTGGTTGGGGACAGGGCGCCGAGCAGTACTTC,CASSLVGWGQGAEQYF
-,TRBJ2-5,-,TRBV29-1,TGCAGCGTTGAAATCTCGCAGGGGATGACGGAGACCCAGTACTTC,CSVEISQGMTETQYF
TRBD1,TRBJ2-7,-,TRBV19,TGTGCCACTACCCCCGGGACAGGATACGAGCAGTACTTC,CATTPGTGYEQYF
TRBD1,TRBJ1-2,-,TRBV5-1,TGCGCCAGCAGCAAGGGACAGGGGGCGGTGGACTATGGCTACACCTTC,CASSKGQGAVDYGYTF
TRBD1,TRBJ2-7,-,TRBV30,TGTGCCTGGAGTGGATACAGGGGATACTACTACGAGCAGTACTTC,CAWSGYRGYYYEQYF
TRBD2,TRBJ2-7,-,TRBV3-1/TRBV3-2,TGTGCCAGCAGTCCCCTAGCGGGCCTTTCCTACGAGCAGTACTTC,CASSPLAGLSYEQYF
TRBD2,TRBJ2-7,-,TRBV14,TGTGCCAGTTCTCTAGCGGGTTCCTCCTACGAGCAGTACTTC,CASSLAGSSYEQYF
-,TRBJ1-1,-,TRBV6-5,TGTGCCAGCCACATCCAGGAAGGGGTGAACACTGAAGCTTTCTTT,CASHIQEGVNTEAFF
-,TRBJ1-4,-,TRBV30,TGTGCCTGGAGTAAAGACAGAAATGAAAAACTGTTTTTT,CAWSKDRNEKLFF
-,TRBJ2-5,-,TRBV7-9,TGTGCCAGCAGCGCTGAGTCAGAGACCCAGTACTTC,CASSAESETQYF
-,TRBJ1-1,-,TRBV5-5,TGTGCCAGCAGCTTGGCCAGGGCTGAAGCTTTCTTT,CASSLARAEAFF
TRBD2,TRBJ2-5,-,TRBV6-4,TGTGCCAGCAGTGAGACTAGCGGGGGGCAAGAGACCCAGTACTTC,CASSETSGGQETQYF
TRBD1,TRBJ1-1,-,TRBV6-2/TRBV6-3,TGTGCCAGCAGTTCCGGGACAGGGACTGAAGCTTTCTTT,CASSSGTGTEAFF
-,TRBJ1-5,many,TRBV28,TGTGCCAGCAGTTTCTGGCAGGGAGGTCAGCCCCAGCATTTT,CASSFWQGGQPQHF
-,TRBJ1-2,-,TRBV28,TGTGCCAGCAGTCCCGGGGAGGGTGGTGGCTACACCTTC,CASSPGEGGGYTF
-,TRBJ2-2,-,TRBV5-6,TGTGCCAGCAGCTCTACAGGAACCGGCGGGGAGCTGTTTTTT,CASSSTGTGGELFF